This T cell receptor (beta chain) was obtained from a study of cytomegalovirus exposure and HLA in healthy donors. The study, taken as a whole, reports: The listing of 150 to 200 TCR beta chains classed them as cytomegalovirus-associated. Sequencing artifact likely explains a cluster of highly shared sequence variants.

The primer mix had 60 Vbeta and 13 Jbeta primers. Here immunoSEQ multiplex PCR was the method, and the copy in TCRdb shows in-frame clones only, minus some. Of roughly 190,000 clones listed, 75% to 85% are singletons. The V segment lost 5 bases and the J segment 6 bases; nucleotides outside the gene matches: 6. Looked up from germline, CDR1 is SEHNR and CDR2 is FQNEAQ (reference sequence). The CDR3 runs 15 residues. Only a few counts were recorded for this clone. Its cognate antigen is unknown. What was sequenced was PBMCs. The gene calls are TRBV7-9 and TRBJ2-1, with TRBD2 matching over 11 bases. This TCR was recovered from a woman in her twenties or thirties in good health and CMV-seropositive. The CDR3 sequence is CASSPTTSGSNEQFF. The DNA for the CDR3 is TGTGCCAGCAGCCCTACAACTAGCGGGAGCAATGAGCAGTTCTTC.